These T cell receptor beta chains were read from a single sample in a study of T cells in Graves' hyperthyroidism and ophthalmopathy. TCRdb redid the calling of the multiplex PCR reads with MiXCR, one entry per CDR3 protein. The table includes about 380,000 distinct CDR3 sequences, roughly 12% detected once. The sample was blood. The receptors stem from a man aged 30 to 45 with Graves' hyperthyroidism that later progressed to Graves' ophthalmopathy. Each CDR3 is given with its conserved first and last residue. D genes are given only for firm matches. Not every row has a clone size; where given, it reads once, few, many or a size class.

D | J | V | size | CDR3 | DNA
TRBD1 | TRBJ1-5 | TRBV2 | many | CASKGAGGQPQHF | TGTGCCAGCAAGGGGGCCGGAGGGCAGCCCCAGCATTTT
TRBD1 | TRBJ2-3 | TRBV5-1 | - | CASSLGQGARTDTQYF | TGCGCCAGCAGCTTGGGACAGGGGGCACGGACAGATACGCAGTATTTT
- | TRBJ2-5 | TRBV18 | few | CASSPPSFQETQYF | TGTGCCAGCTCACCACCAAGCTTCCAAGAGACCCAGTACTTC
- | TRBJ1-1 | TRBV2 | many | CASSERPNTEAFF | TGTGCCAGCAGTGAAAGACCGAACACTGAAGCTTTCTTT
TRBD2 | TRBJ2-7 | TRBV20-1 | many | CSASRAGGLYEQYF | TGCAGTGCTAGTCGAGCGGGGGGGCTTTATGAGCAGTACTTC
TRBD2 | TRBJ2-5 | TRBV4-1 | few | CASSQEGRGPGGETQYF | TGCGCCAGCAGCCAAGAGGGCCGCGGTCCGGGGGGAGAGACCCAGTACTTC
- | TRBJ2-1 | TRBV2 | many | CASSVGEAPNEQFF | TGTGCCAGCAGTGTAGGAGAGGCGCCCAATGAGCAGTTCTTC
TRBD2 | TRBJ2-1 | TRBV3-1 | - | CASSQPVPWTSKDEQFF | TGTGCCAGCAGCCAGCCAGTCCCATGGACTAGCAAAGATGAGCAGTTCTTC
- | TRBJ2-4 | TRBV19 | - | CASSIPAREGSDIQYF | TGTGCCAGTAGTATTCCTGCTCGAGAGGGGAGTGACATTCAGTACTTC
TRBD1 | TRBJ1-1 | TRBV5-1 | - | CASSQQGMNTEAFF | TGCGCCAGCAGCCAACAGGGGATGAACACTGAAGCTTTCTTT
- | TRBJ2-3 | TRBV2 | many | CASSTGISGIDTQYF | TGTGCCAGCAGCACAGGGATTTCTGGGATAGATACGCAGTATTTT
TRBD1 | TRBJ1-1 | TRBV7-3 | many | CASSRQGTDKPTEAFF | TGTGCCAGCAGTCGACAGGGGACCGACAAACCAACTGAAGCTTTCTTT
- | TRBJ1-5 | TRBV27 | - | CATGRASYSNQPQHF | TGTGCCACCGGGCGGGCTAGCTATAGCAATCAGCCCCAGCATTTT
- | TRBJ2-2 | TRBV18 | many | CASSPLTDGELFF | TGTGCCAGCTCCCCGCTGACAGACGGGGAGCTGTTTTTT
- | TRBJ2-3 | TRBV27 | many | CASSLQALGTDTQYF | TGTGCCAGCAGTTTACAGGCTCTGGGCACAGATACGCAGTATTTT
TRBD2 | TRBJ2-3 | TRBV7-2 | many | CASSLMGLAGGPNTDTQYF | TGTGCCAGCAGCTTAATGGGACTAGCGGGGGGGCCGAACACAGATACGCAGTATTTT
TRBD2 | TRBJ2-7 | TRBV6-2/TRBV6-3 | - | CASSYSQPGLRPSEQYF | TGTGCCAGCAGTTACTCACAGCCGGGACTAAGGCCAAGCGAGCAGTACTTC
TRBD1 | TRBJ2-2 | TRBV20-1 | few | CSARPRDRGTVGELFF | TGCAGTGCTAGACCAAGGGACAGGGGCACTGTCGGGGAGCTGTTTTTT
- | TRBJ2-7 | TRBV5-1 | - | CASSLKQGRLSTYEQYF | TGCGCCAGCAGCTTAAAACAGGGACGACTGAGCACCTACGAGCAGTACTTC
- | TRBJ1-1 | TRBV7-3 | many | CASSWVGTMNTEAFF | TGTGCCAGCAGCTGGGTTGGGACCATGAACACTGAAGCTTTCTTT
- | TRBJ1-5 | TRBV20-1 | few | CSASPDSNQPQHF | TGCAGTGCTAGCCCGGATAGCAATCAGCCCCAGCATTTT
- | TRBJ1-5 | TRBV20-1 | many | CSAGVRAQHF | TGCAGTGCTGGGGTCCGGGCCCAGCATTTT
- | TRBJ1-2 | TRBV28 | - | CATRAAPISGYTF | TGTGCGACCAGGGCCGCCCCTATTTCGGGCTACACCTTC
- | TRBJ2-5 | TRBV5-6 | - | CASSAGVVQETQYF | TGTGCCAGCAGCGCTGGGGTAGTCCAAGAGACCCAGTACTTC
- | TRBJ2-5 | TRBV3-1 | - | CASSLDQGGETQYF | TGTGCCAGCAGCCTCGACCAGGGTGGGGAGACCCAGTACTTC
TRBD1 | TRBJ2-7 | TRBV2 | many | CASSEGGTGAYEQYF | TGTGCCAGCAGTGAAGGTGGGACAGGAGCCTACGAGCAGTACTTC
- | TRBJ2-7 | TRBV6-1 | few | CASTSGSYEQYF | TGTGCCAGCACGTCGGGGTCCTACGAGCAGTACTTC
- | TRBJ2-7 | TRBV6-1 | many | CASSEVGRNSYEQYF | TGTGCCAGCAGTGAAGTGGGGCGGAACTCCTACGAGCAGTACTTC
TRBD2 | TRBJ2-5 | TRBV5-1 | - | CASSLGLAGNQETQYF | TGCGCCAGCAGCTTGGGACTAGCGGGGAACCAAGAGACCCAGTACTTC
TRBD2 | TRBJ2-3 | TRBV20-1 | many | CSAPRLAGSTDTQYF | TGCAGTGCTCCAAGACTAGCGGGGAGCACAGATACGCAGTATTTT
TRBD2 | TRBJ2-1 | TRBV29-1 | - | CSVEPRLAPYNEQFF | TGCAGCGTTGAACCGCGACTAGCGCCCTACAATGAGCAGTTCTTC